This T cell receptor (beta chain) is from a study of early T cells in non-severe SARS-CoV-2 infection. At the level of the study: Investigators sequenced bulk RNA drawn from unsorted whole blood, and chains remained unpaired. General study points: Comparison of clonotypes with VDJdb favored anti-spike CD8 responses while missing private and CD4 specificities.

The CDR3 consists of 18 residues. The V gene lost 6 bases and the J gene lost 2 bases, with 25 bases spanning the gap. Germline CDR1 and CDR2: KGHDR and SFDVKD. Individual cDNA molecules carried attached unique molecular identifiers. TCRdb called the 5' RACE reads again in MiXCR, with one record for every CDR3 protein. In the table there are 74,000 or so distinct CDR3 sequences, 11% of which are singletons. As concerns this clonotype: Its antigen is not identified.

V and J are TRBV24-1 and TRBJ2-7; D possibly matches TRBD1 or TRBD2 (6 bases each). The source is an adult who was a healthcare worker with PCR-confirmed SARS-CoV-2 infection or an uninfected control (not recorded which). Sequenced: whole blood. The CDR3 protein is CATSRQRVDSQGPYEQYF. In DNA, the CDR3 is TGTGCCACCAGTAGGCAGCGGGTGGACAGCCAAGGCCCCTACGAGCAGTACTTC.